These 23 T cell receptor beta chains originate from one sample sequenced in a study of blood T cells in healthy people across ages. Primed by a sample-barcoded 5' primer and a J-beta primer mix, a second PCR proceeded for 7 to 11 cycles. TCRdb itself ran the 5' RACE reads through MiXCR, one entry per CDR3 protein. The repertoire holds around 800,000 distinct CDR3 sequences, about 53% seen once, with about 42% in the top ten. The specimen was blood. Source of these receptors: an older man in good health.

This chain's CDR3 is CASSPPGPLNTEAFF. The DNA for the CDR3 is TGTGCCAGCAGTCCCCCGGGACCCCTGAACACTGAAGCTTTCTTT. The genes are TRBV12-3 or TRBV12-4 and TRBJ1-1; possibly TRBD1 for D (5 bases). This CDR3 has 15 amino acids. Between the trimmed V and J ends, which lost 5 bases and 0 bases, there was a span of 13 bases.

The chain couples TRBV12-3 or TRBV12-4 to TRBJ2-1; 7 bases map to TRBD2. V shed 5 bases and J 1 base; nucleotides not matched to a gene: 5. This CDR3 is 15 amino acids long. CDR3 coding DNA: TGTGCCAGCAGTCCCAGCGGGAAGTCCTACAATGAGCAGTTCTTC. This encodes CASSPSGKSYNEQFF.

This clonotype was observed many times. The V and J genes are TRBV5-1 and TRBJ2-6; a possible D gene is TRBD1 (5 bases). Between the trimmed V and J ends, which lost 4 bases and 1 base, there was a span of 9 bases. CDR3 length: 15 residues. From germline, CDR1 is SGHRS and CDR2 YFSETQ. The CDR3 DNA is TGCGCCAGCAGCCCCCAGGGTTCTGGGGCCAACGTCCTGACTTTC. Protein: CASSPQGSGANVLTF.

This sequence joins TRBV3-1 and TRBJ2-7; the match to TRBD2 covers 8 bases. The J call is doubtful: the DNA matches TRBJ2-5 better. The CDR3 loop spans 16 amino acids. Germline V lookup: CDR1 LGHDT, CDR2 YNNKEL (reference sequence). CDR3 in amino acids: CASSHTSGGPEETQYF. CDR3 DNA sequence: TGTGCCAGCAGCCATACTAGCGGAGGGCCAGAGGAGACCCAGTACTTC.

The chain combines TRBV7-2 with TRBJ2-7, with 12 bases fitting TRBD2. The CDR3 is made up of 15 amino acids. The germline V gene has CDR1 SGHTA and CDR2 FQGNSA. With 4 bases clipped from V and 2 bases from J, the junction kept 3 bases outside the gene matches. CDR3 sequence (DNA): TGTGCCAGCAGCTGTACTAGCGGGAGGACCTACGAGCAGTACTTC. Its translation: CASSCTSGRTYEQYF.

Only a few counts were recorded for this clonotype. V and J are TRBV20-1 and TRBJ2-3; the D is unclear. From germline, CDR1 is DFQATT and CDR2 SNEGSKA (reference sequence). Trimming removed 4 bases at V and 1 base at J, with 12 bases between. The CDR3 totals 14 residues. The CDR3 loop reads CSAKTDPRTDTQYF. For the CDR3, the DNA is TGCAGTGCTAAGACCGACCCCCGCACAGATACGCAGTATTTT.

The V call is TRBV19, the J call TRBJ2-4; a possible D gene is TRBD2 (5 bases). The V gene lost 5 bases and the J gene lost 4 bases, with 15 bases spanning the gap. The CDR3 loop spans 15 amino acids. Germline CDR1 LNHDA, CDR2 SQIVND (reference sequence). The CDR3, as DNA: TGTGCCAGTAGTCCGGGATCTCAAGGGAAAAACATTCAGTACTTC. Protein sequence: CASSPGSQGKNIQYF.

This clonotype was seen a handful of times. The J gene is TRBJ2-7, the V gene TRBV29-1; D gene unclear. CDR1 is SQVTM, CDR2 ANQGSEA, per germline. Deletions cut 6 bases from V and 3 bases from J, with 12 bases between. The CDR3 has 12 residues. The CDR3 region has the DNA TGCAGCGTCCGGACGGCCTACTACGAGCAGTACTTC. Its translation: CSVRTAYYEQYF.

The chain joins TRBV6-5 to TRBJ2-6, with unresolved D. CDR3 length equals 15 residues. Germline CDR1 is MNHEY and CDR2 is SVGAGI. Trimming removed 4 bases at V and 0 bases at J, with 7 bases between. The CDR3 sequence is CASSWQPSGANVLTF. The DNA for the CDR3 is TGTGCCAGCAGTTGGCAGCCCTCTGGGGCCAACGTCCTGACTTTC.

CDR3: CAIRRDTYEQYF. DNA of the CDR3: TGTGCCATCAGACGGGACACCTACGAGCAGTACTTC. This chain joins TRBV10-3 and TRBJ2-4, with a tentative D call TRBD1 (6 bases). The DNA end is a closer match to TRBJ2-7, so the J assignment may be wrong. CDR3 length: 12 residues. The V gene's germline CDR1 is ENHRY and CDR2 SYGVKD.

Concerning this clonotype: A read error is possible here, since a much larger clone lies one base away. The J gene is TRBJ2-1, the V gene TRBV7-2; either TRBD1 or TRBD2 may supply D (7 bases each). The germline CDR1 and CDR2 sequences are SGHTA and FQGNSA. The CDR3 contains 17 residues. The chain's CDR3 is CASSSKFGQGGYNERFF. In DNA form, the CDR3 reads TGTGCCAGCAGCTCAAAGTTCGGGCAGGGGGGGTACAATGAGCGGTTCTTC.

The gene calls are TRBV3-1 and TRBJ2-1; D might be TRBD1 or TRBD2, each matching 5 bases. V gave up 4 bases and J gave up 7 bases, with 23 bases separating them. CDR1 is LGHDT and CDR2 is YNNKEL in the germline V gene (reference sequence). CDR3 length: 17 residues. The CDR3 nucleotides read TGTGCCAGCAGCCTCCTTGACCTGATAGAGGGGTCAAATGAGCAGTTCTTC. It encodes CASSLLDLIEGSNEQFF.

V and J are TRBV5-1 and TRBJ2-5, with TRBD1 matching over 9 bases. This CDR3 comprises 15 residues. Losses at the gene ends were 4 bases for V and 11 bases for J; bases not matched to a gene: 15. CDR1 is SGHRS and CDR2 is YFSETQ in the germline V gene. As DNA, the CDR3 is TGCGCCAGCAGCACCCGGGGACAGGGCGAAATGGAGCAGTACTTC. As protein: CASSTRGQGEMEQYF.

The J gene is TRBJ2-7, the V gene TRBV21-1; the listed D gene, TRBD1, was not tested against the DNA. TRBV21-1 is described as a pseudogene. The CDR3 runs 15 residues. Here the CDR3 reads CASSKDGGTTYEQYF. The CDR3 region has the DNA TGTGCCAGCAGCAAAGACGGCGGGACGACCTACGAGCAGTACTTC.

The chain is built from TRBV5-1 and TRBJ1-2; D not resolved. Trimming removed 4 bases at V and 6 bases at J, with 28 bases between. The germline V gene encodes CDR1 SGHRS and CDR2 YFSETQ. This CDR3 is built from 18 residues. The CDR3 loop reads CASSQESGITPISDGYTF. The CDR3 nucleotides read TGCGCCAGCAGCCAAGAATCCGGGATAACACCTATAAGCGATGGCTACACCTTC.

CDR3 residues: CASSPRQSTDTQYF. Here the CDR3 DNA reads TGTGCCAGCAGTCCCCGGCAAAGCACAGATACGCAGTATTTT. The V call is TRBV27, the J call TRBJ2-3; unclear D gene. V lost 5 bases and J 0 bases, leaving 9 bases between the germline ends. There are 14 residues in the CDR3. The germline CDR1 and CDR2 sequences are MNHEY and SMNVEV (reference sequence).

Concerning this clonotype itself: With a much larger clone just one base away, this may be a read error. DNA of the CDR3: TGTGCCATCAGTGGGGGAGGCTTTAGCACAGATACGCAGTATTTT. It is translated as CAISGGGFSTDTQYF. The chain uses TRBV10-3 and TRBJ2-3; possible D gene TRBD2, 6 bases. The CDR3 is 15 residues long. Trimming took off 4 bases at V and 0 bases at J, with 11 bases between the two ends. The germline gives CDR1 ENHRY, CDR2 SYGVKD.

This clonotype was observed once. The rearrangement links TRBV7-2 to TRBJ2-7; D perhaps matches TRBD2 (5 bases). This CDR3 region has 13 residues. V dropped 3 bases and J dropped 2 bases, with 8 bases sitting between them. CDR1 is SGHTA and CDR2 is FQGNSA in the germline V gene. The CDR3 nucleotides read TGTGCCAGCAGCTTTCGAGCGGCCTACGAGCAGTACTTC. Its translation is CASSFRAAYEQYF.

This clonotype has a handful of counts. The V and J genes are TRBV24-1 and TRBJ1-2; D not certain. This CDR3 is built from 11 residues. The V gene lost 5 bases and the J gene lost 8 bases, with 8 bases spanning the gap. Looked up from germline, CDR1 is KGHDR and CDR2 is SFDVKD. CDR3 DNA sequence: TGTGCCACCAGTGGCCAGTACGGCTACACCTTC. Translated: CATSGQYGYTF.

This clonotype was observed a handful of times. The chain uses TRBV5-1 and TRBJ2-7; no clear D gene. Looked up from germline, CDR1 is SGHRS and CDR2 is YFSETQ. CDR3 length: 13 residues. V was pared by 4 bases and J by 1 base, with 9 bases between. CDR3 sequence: CASSAYGSYEQYF. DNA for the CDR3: TGCGCCAGCAGCGCCTATGGATCCTACGAGCAGTACTTC.

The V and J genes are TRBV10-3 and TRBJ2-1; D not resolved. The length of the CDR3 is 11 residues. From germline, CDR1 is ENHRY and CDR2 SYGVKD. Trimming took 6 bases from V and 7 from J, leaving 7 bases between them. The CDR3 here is CAISDGNEQFF. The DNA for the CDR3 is TGTGCCATCAGCGACGGTAATGAGCAGTTCTTC.

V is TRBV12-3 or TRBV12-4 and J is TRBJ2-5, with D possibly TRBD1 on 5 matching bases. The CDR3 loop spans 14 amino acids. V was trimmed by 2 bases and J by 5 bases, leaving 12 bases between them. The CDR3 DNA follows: TGTGCCAGCAGTTTATCCAGGGTTGGTGAGACCCAGTACTTC. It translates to CASSLSRVGETQYF.

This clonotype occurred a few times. Here the CDR3 DNA reads TGTGCCAGCAGCGGGAGACAGGGCGTTATAGATACGCAGTATTTT. Its translation: CASSGRQGVIDTQYF. This sequence joins TRBV2 and TRBJ2-3; tentatively, D is TRBD1 (7 bases). V was clipped by 6 bases and J by 5 bases, with 18 bases between them. Germline V gene sequence: CDR1 SNHLY, CDR2 FYNNEI. There are 15 residues in the CDR3. The variable domain in full, completed from reference TRBV2 and TRBJ2-3, reads EPEVTQTPSHQVTQMGQEVILRCVPISNHLYFYWYRQILGQKVEFLVSFYNNEISEKSEIFDDQFSVERPDGSNFTLKIRSTKLEDSAMYFCASSGRQGVIDTQYFGPGTRLTVL.